This T cell receptor (beta chain) stems from a study of early T cells in non-severe SARS-CoV-2 infection. Study details: With bulk RNA from unsorted whole blood as input, sequencing yielded unpaired chains. Study-level findings and limits: Clonotype matching in VDJdb favored anti-spike CD8 responses and did not capture private and CD4 specificities.

Individual cDNA molecules each received unique molecular identifiers attached to them. Using its own MiXCR run on the 5' RACE reads, TCRdb lists one record per CDR3 protein. This table holds around 27,000 distinct CDR3 sequences, about 6% found once. This clonotype was counted many times. Its antigen is unidentified. CDR1 is SGHNT and CDR2 is YENEEA in the germline V gene. V shed 5 bases, J shed 2 bases, and the junction held 2 bases outside the gene matches. The CDR3 extends over 14 amino acids. The chain employs TRBV11-3 and TRBJ2-1, with 8 bases lining up with TRBD2. The source of this sequence is an adult who was a healthcare worker with PCR-confirmed SARS-CoV-2 infection or an uninfected control (not recorded which). The material sequenced was whole blood. CDR3 sequence reads: CASSPGGPYNEQFF. CDR3 DNA sequence: TGTGCCAGCAGCCCGGGGGGGCCCTACAATGAGCAGTTCTTC.